These 28 T cell receptor beta chains share one sample of origin, sequenced in a study of response to subunit inactivated influenza vaccine (dated by TCRdb to the late 2010s). Library method: RT-PCR. Sequenced using an Illumina HiSeq 2500. The public reads were run again by TCRdb, first through fastp at Q25 and then through MiXCR, and only productive beta chains were kept. All rows with the same CDR3 protein become a single entry with the most common DNA and genes. The sample profile shows roughly 760,000 distinct CDR3 sequences; around 20% of them were found once. The ten largest account for roughly 10% of the sample. Source: PBMCs from blood, taken roughly 5 days after vaccination. All receptors derive from a man over 45 who received an inactivated influenza vaccine. Donor details come from another sample of the same person, matched by shared clones.

V usage is TRBV4-3 and J usage is TRBJ2-7; 7 bases map to TRBD2. Germline V lookup: CDR1 LGHNA, CDR2 YSLEER. The V segment lost 0 bases and the J segment 6 bases; nucleotides outside the gene matches: 17. This CDR3 has 18 residues. For the CDR3, the DNA is TGCGCCAGCAGCCAAGATGGCCGAGCGGGGTTGGGTGAGGGCGAGCAGTACTTC. This encodes CASSQDGRAGLGEGEQYF.

In this sample, this clonotype turned up a few times. The rearrangement links TRBV5-5 to TRBJ1-5, with TRBD1 identical over 9 bases. Germline loops: CDR1 SGHKS, CDR2 YYEKEE (reference sequence). The CDR3 covers 15 residues. Unmatched junction bases numbered 11, after V lost 4 bases and J lost 9 bases. The CDR3, as DNA: TGTGCCAGCAGCATGGACAGGGGCCTGGAGTGGCCCCAGCATTTT. Amino acid sequence: CASSMDRGLEWPQHF.

This clonotype came up a few times. V gene TRBV6-1 combines with J gene TRBJ2-7; TRBD1 might be the D (5 bases). V was shortened by 9 bases and J by 2 bases, with 14 bases between the two germline ends. CDR3 size: 13 residues. Germline CDR1 MNHNS, CDR2 SASEGT. The CDR3 DNA sequence: TGTGCCAGGCGCGCCAAGGGGCCCTACGAGCAGTACTTC. It codes for CARRAKGPYEQYF.

This clonotype was seen only a few times. This rearrangement joins TRBV29-1 to TRBJ1-2; 10 bases map to TRBD1. The CDR3 spans 14 residues. Germline loops: CDR1 SQVTM, CDR2 ANQGSEA. J lost 4 bases, V lost 3 bases, and 5 bases had no gene match. CDR3 sequence reads: CSVEGQGRIYGYTF. As DNA, the CDR3 is TGCAGCGTTGAGGGACAGGGGCGCATCTATGGCTACACCTTC.

The chain carries TRBV6-2 or TRBV6-3 and TRBJ2-1; 11 bases align to TRBD2. The CDR3 consists of 15 residues. V shed 4 bases and J 5 bases; nucleotides not matched to a gene: 4. CDR1 is MNHEY and CDR2 is SVGEGT in the germline V gene. DNA of the CDR3: TGTGCCAGCAGTTGGGGACTAGCGGAACACAATGAGCAGTTCTTC. Its protein product is CASSWGLAEHNEQFF.

The chain has TRBV9 and TRBJ2-3, with D hard to call. The CDR3 totals 14 residues. Per germline, CDR1 SGDLS and CDR2 YYNGEE. Trimming left V 3 bases short and J 4 bases short, with 12 bases between. CDR3 residues: CASSGGWQADTQYF. DNA of the CDR3: TGTGCCAGCAGCGGGGGTTGGCAGGCAGATACGCAGTATTTT.

This clonotype was seen only a few times. This chain uses TRBV25-1 with TRBJ1-6; D gene ambiguous. V gave up 4 bases and J gave up 9 bases, with 10 bases separating them. CDR3 length equals 13 residues. The V gene's germline CDR1 is MGHDK and CDR2 SYGVNS. The CDR3 sequence: CASSVKNSSPLHF. For the CDR3, the DNA is TGTGCCAGCAGTGTAAAAAATAGTTCACCCCTCCACTTT.

This clonotype has more than one count but fewer than ten. This chain's CDR3 is CASSYGWGYQETQYF. The CDR3 region has the DNA TGTGCCAGCAGTTACGGTTGGGGGTACCAAGAGACCCAGTACTTC. The chain has TRBV12-3 or TRBV12-4 and TRBJ2-5; D might be TRBD1 or TRBD2, each matching 5 bases. Trimming left V 4 bases short and J 0 bases short, with 12 bases between. The CDR3 has 15 residues.

This clonotype appeared a few times. The chain has TRBV5-1 and TRBJ2-7, with 8 nucleotides matching TRBD1. Germline CDR1 reads SGHRS; CDR2 reads YFSETQ. This CDR3 is 15 amino acids long. V trimming: 4 bases; J trimming: 3 bases; junction bases outside the gene matches: 9. CDR3 in amino acids: CASSPHNGQGYEQYF. CDR3 nucleotides: TGCGCCAGCAGCCCACACAACGGACAGGGCTACGAGCAGTACTTC.

This clonotype appeared a few times. The genes are TRBV7-2 and TRBJ2-1, with 10 bases aligning to TRBD2. V lost 2 bases and J lost 6; bases outside the gene matches: 4. Germline V lookup: CDR1 SGHTA, CDR2 FQGNSA. The CDR3 runs to 15 residues. The CDR3 DNA reads as TGTGCCAGCAGCTTAAGCGGGGGGGTAATCAATGAGCAGTTCTTC. Protein sequence: CASSLSGGVINEQFF.

This clonotype occurred once. This chain connects TRBV4-3 to TRBJ2-3, with D perhaps TRBD1 or TRBD2 (5 bases each). CDR1 LGHNA and CDR2 YSLEER come from the germline V gene. The CDR3 consists of 14 residues. The ends were cut back, 0 bases at V and 4 bases at J, with 8 bases in the middle. This chain's CDR3 is CASSQETGPDTQYF. DNA of the CDR3: TGCGCCAGCAGCCAAGAAACGGGGCCAGATACGCAGTATTTT.

The V call is TRBV30, the J call TRBJ2-7, with 10 bases identical to TRBD2. The CDR3 length is 14 residues. Germline loops: CDR1 GTSNPN, CDR2 SVGIG (reference sequence). The trim removed 3 bases at V and 5 bases at J, leaving 7 bases unmatched. The DNA for the CDR3 is TGTGCCTGGAGGCTAGCGGGAGAAGAAAACGAGCAGTACTTC. Its translation is CAWRLAGEENEQYF.

The chain has TRBV7-2 and TRBJ1-1, with no clear D. Germline-derived CDR1 and CDR2 are SGHTA and FQGNSA. The length of the CDR3 is 14 residues. V was clipped by 3 bases and J by 11 bases, with 19 bases between them. This CDR3 is CASSLSLGFDVAFF. The CDR3 coding sequence is TGTGCCAGCAGCTTGTCCTTGGGGTTCGATGTGGCTTTCTTT.

This clonotype has more than one count but fewer than ten. The chain uses TRBV20-1 and TRBJ2-1; 11 bases map to TRBD2. J lost 6 bases, V lost 6 bases, and 7 bases had no gene match. CDR3 length: 14 residues. CDR1 and CDR2 (germline): DFQATT, SNEGSKA (reference sequence). This CDR3 is CSATSGGVSNEQFF. DNA of the CDR3: TGCAGTGCAACTAGCGGGGGAGTAAGCAATGAGCAGTTCTTC.

This clonotype was recorded many times. The rearrangement links TRBV5-1 to TRBJ1-6; no clear D gene. Germline-derived CDR1 and CDR2 are SGHRS and YFSETQ. Trimming took off 0 bases at V and 7 bases at J, with 11 bases between the two ends. The CDR3 has 15 residues. The CDR3 region is CASSLEGALNSPLHF. For the CDR3, the DNA is TGCGCCAGCAGCTTGGAAGGAGCTCTGAATTCACCCCTCCACTTT.

This clonotype was recorded once. The genes are TRBV28 and TRBJ2-3; 11 positions match TRBD2. The CDR3 sequence is 16 residues long. Per germline, CDR1 MDHEN and CDR2 SYDVKM. Trimming removed 3 bases from V and 3 bases from J; junction bases left unmatched: 5. CDR3 nucleotides: TGTGCCAGCAGTTTGACCTTAGCGGGGGGGACAGATACGCAGTATTTT. This sequence encodes CASSLTLAGGTDTQYF.

This clonotype came up once. This chain links TRBV7-2 with TRBJ1-2; possibly TRBD1 for D (6 bases). The CDR3 spans 18 residues. V lost 0 bases to trimming and J lost 3 bases, with 20 bases between them. Germline CDR1 SGHTA, CDR2 FQGNSA. CDR3 loop: CASSLAGWGQRLHYGYTF. The CDR3 bases are TGTGCCAGCAGCTTAGCCGGGTGGGGGCAGAGACTCCACTATGGCTACACCTTC.

The chain has TRBV7-8 and TRBJ2-1, with D unclear. Germline CDR1 and CDR2: SGHVS and FQNEAQ. CDR3 size: 11 residues. V shed 3 bases and J shed 13 bases, with 10 bases lying between them. The CDR3 here is CASSLMSEQFF. CDR3 nucleotide sequence: TGTGCCAGCAGCTTGATGTCGGAACAGTTCTTC.

This clonotype showed up just a few times. The chain uses TRBV6-2 or TRBV6-3 and TRBJ2-5; D remains ambiguous. V shed 2 bases and J shed 3 bases, with 4 bases lying between them. There are 12 residues in the CDR3. The germline V gene encodes CDR1 MNHEY and CDR2 SVGEGT. The CDR3 DNA sequence: TGTGCCAGCAGTTACCCGGAAGAGACCCAGTACTTC. As protein: CASSYPEETQYF.

The chain has TRBV9 and TRBJ2-7; D gene uncertain. V dropped 0 bases and J dropped 2 bases, with 12 bases sitting between them. Germline V gene sequence: CDR1 SGDLS, CDR2 YYNGEE. This CDR3 is built from 15 residues. The CDR3 DNA is TGTGCCAGCAGCGTAGATGATAGCCGAGCCTACGAGCAGTACTTC. Translating gives CASSVDDSRAYEQYF. Based on the CDR3 plus reference TRBV9 and TRBJ2-7, the full variable domain is DSGVTQTPKHLITATGQRVTLRCSPRSGDLSVYWYQQSLDQGLQFLIQYYNGEERAKGNILERFSAQQFPDLHSELNLSSLELGDSALYFCASSVDDSRAYEQYFGPGTRLTVT.

The rearrangement uses TRBV5-1 and TRBJ2-1; tentatively, D is TRBD1 (6 bases). The CDR3 is made up of 13 amino acids. V lost 4 bases, J lost 5 bases, and 10 bases lay in between. Germline values: CDR1 SGHRS, CDR2 YFSETQ. Here the CDR3 DNA reads TGCGCCAGCAGCCTTTGGACAGACAATGAGCAGTTCTTC. It encodes CASSLWTDNEQFF.

Ten or more counts support this clonotype. The rearrangement links TRBV5-5 to TRBJ2-1; D might be TRBD1 or TRBD2, each matching 5 bases. Germline V lookup: CDR1 SGHKS, CDR2 YYEKEE (reference sequence). Trimming cost V 3 bases and J 4 bases, with 17 bases left between them. The CDR3 runs 16 residues. CDR3 nucleotide sequence: TGTGCCAGCAGCTACCCAGGGACCCGGACGTACAATGAGCAGTTCTTC. Translated, it gives CASSYPGTRTYNEQFF.

This clonotype turned up a few times. This sequence joins TRBV4-1 and TRBJ1-2, with D hard to call. This CDR3 has 15 residues. CDR1 and CDR2 from the germline V gene are MGHRA and YSYEKL. Deletions cut 1 base from V and 4 bases from J, with 13 bases between. CDR3 in amino acids: CASSQVGPSVYGYTF. The CDR3 coding sequence is TGCGCCAGCAGCCAAGTTGGGCCTTCTGTCTATGGCTACACCTTC.

The chain links TRBV9 to TRBJ1-6; perhaps TRBD1 as D (5 bases). Trimming pared 3 bases from V and 15 bases from J, leaving 13 bases between. Germline V lookup: CDR1 SGDLS, CDR2 YYNGEE. CDR3 length: 12 amino acids. The CDR3 sequence: CASSEGRGILHF. The CDR3 region has the DNA TGTGCCAGCAGCGAAGGGAGGGGAATCCTCCACTTT.

There are a few counts of this clonotype. This sequence joins TRBV5-5 and TRBJ2-7; tentatively, D is TRBD1 (5 bases). V was pared by 5 bases and J by 4 bases, with 19 bases between. The CDR3 is 15 residues long. Germline V gene sequence: CDR1 SGHKS, CDR2 YYEKEE (reference sequence). The CDR3 region has the DNA TGTGCCAGCAGGTCTTCTTACACAGGAGAATACGAGCAGTACTTC. Its protein product is CASRSSYTGEYEQYF.

This chain joins TRBV4-3 and TRBJ2-6, with TRBD1 matching 7 bases. Germline V lookup: CDR1 LGHNA, CDR2 YSLEER. This CDR3 comprises 16 residues. The V segment lost 0 bases and the J segment 3 bases; nucleotides outside the gene matches: 2. CDR3 bases: TGCGCCAGCAGCCAAGAAGGGGGCCTTGGGGCCAACGTCCTGACTTTC. This codes for CASSQEGGLGANVLTF.

This chain joins TRBV5-6 and TRBJ2-1; 11 nucleotides agree with TRBD2. CDR1 and CDR2 from the germline V gene are SGHDT and YYEEEE. V trimming: 4 bases; J trimming: 14 bases; junction bases outside the gene matches: 14. This CDR3 contains 15 residues. CDR3 protein: CASSRRGLAVNREFF. DNA for the CDR3: TGTGCCAGCAGCCGCAGGGGACTAGCGGTCAACCGGGAGTTCTTC.

This clonotype was counted many times. The chain combines TRBV12-3 or TRBV12-4 with TRBJ2-7; weak D call: TRBD2 (6 bases). V was cut by 5 bases and J by 6 bases, with 14 bases left in between. This CDR3 spans 13 amino acids. The CDR3: CASSGLGLLEQYF. CDR3 nucleotides: TGTGCCAGCAGTGGTTTGGGACTGCTCGAGCAGTACTTC.